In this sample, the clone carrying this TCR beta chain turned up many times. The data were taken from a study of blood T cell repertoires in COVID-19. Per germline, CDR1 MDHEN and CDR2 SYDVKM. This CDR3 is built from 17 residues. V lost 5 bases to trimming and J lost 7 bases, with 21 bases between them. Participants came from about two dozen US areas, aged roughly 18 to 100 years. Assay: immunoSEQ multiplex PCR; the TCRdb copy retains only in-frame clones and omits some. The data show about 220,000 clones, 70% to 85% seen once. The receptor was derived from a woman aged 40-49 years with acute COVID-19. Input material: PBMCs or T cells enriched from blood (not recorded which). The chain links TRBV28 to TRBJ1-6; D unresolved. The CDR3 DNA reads TGTGCCAGCAGTCCGGTCGGGGTGGGCGGAGACAATTCACCCCTCCACTTT. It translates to CASSPVGVGGDNSPLHF.